Below, one T cell receptor beta chain is given with its context. Its specificity is not known. The CDR3 extends over 15 amino acids. Germline CDR1 and CDR2: SGHVS and FNYEAQ. Trimming cost V 5 bases and J 5 bases, with 18 bases left between them. These data belong to a study of T cell repertoires in cytomegalovirus infection. Study-wide background: Researchers turned to recently identified HLA-C-restricted CMV epitopes as well as well-studied HLA-B-restricted ones. In public TCR beta signatures, there were indications of both CMV infection and matching HLA type. General study findings and limits: Identification of carriers of CMV plus the relevant HLA was achieved through cumulative public TCR beta family frequency.

TCRdb re-derived calls from the reads in MiXCR, one entry per CDR3 protein. The sample shows roughly 180,000 distinct CDR3 sequences, less than 25% of them seen only once. This receptor was identified in a human donor in good health (CMV status not recorded). Some clones in this sample may be carry-over from other donors' samples. The chain couples TRBV7-6 to TRBJ2-5; D ambiguous. The sample here was CD8+ T cells from cultured PBMCs, taken from culture after CMV antigen stimulation. CDR3 bases: TGTGCCAGCAGCCTCCGACCTGGAGTAGGTGAGACCCAGTACTTC. Residues: CASSLRPGVGETQYF.